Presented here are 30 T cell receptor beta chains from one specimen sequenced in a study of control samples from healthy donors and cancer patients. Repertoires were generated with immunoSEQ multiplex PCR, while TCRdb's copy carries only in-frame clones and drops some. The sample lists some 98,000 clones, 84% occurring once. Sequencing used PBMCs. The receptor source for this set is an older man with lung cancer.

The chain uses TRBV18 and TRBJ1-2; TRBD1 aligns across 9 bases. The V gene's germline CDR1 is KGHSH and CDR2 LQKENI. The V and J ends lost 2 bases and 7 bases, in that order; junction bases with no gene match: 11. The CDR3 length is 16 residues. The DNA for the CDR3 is TGTGCCAGCTCACCAAAGGACAGGGGCGGCTGGGGTGGCTACACCTTC. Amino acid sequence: CASSPKDRGGWGGYTF.

The chain's CDR3 is CASSVAGGGGANVLTF. Here the CDR3 DNA reads TGTGCCAGCAGCGTAGCCGGGGGCGGCGGGGCCAACGTCCTGACTTTC. The V gene is TRBV9, the J gene TRBJ2-6, with D perhaps assigned TRBD1 or TRBD2 (6 bases each). V was shortened by 0 bases and J by 4 bases, with 11 bases between the two germline ends. This CDR3 is built from 16 residues. Germline CDR1 SGDLS, CDR2 YYNGEE.

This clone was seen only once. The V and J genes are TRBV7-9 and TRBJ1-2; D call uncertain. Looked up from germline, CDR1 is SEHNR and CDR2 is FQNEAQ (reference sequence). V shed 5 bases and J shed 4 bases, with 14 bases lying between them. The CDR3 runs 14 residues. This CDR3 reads CASSRPAVGYGYTF. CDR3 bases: TGTGCCAGCAGCCGCCCTGCGGTCGGCTATGGCTACACCTTC.

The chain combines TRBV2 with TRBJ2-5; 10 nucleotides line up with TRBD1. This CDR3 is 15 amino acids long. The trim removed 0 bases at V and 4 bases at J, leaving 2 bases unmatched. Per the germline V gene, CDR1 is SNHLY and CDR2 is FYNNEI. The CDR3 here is CASSEARTGGETQYF. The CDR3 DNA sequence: TGTGCCAGCAGTGAAGCTCGGACAGGGGGAGAGACCCAGTACTTC.

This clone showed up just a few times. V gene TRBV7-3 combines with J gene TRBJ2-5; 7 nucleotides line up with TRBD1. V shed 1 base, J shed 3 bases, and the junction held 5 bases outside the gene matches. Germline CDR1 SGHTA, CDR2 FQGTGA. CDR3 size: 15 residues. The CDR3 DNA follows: TGTGCCAGCAGCTTAAGTCGCCAGGGGGAAGAGACCCAGTACTTC. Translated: CASSLSRQGEETQYF.

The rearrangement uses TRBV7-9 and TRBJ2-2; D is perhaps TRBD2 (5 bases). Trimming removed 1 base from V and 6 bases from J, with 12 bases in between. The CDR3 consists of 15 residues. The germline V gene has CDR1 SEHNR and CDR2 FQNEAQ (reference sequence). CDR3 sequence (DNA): TGTGCCAGCAGCTTAGGGGCCGGGATGGCCGGGGAGCTGTTTTTT. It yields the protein CASSLGAGMAGELFF.

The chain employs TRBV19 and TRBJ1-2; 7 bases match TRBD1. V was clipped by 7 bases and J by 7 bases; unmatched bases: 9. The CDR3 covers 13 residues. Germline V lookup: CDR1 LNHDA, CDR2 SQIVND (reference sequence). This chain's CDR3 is CASTLTGSGGYTF. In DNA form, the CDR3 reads TGTGCCAGTACTCTGACAGGGTCGGGTGGCTACACCTTC. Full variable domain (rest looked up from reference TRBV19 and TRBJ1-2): DGGITQSPKYLFRKEGQNVTLSCEQNLNHDAMYWYRQDPGQGLRLIYYSQIVNDFQKGDIAEGYSVSREKKESFPLTVTSAQKNPTAFYLCASTLTGSGGYTFGSGTRLTVV.

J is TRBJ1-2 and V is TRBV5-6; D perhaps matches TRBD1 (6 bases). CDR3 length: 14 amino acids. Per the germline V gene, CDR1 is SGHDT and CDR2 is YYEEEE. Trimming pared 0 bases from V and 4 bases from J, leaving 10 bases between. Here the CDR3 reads CASSLEGGLYGYTF. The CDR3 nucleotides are TGTGCCAGCAGCTTGGAGGGGGGCCTCTATGGCTACACCTTC.

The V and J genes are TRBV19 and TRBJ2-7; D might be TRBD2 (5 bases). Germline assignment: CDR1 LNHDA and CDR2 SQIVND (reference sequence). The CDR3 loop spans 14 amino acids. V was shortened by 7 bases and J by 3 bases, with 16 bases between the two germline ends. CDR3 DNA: TGTGCCAGTACTTCCCGGGAACGGGGCTACGAGCAGTACTTC. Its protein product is CASTSRERGYEQYF. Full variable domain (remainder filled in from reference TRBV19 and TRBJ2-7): DGGITQSPKYLFRKEGQNVTLSCEQNLNHDAMYWYRQDPGQGLRLIYYSQIVNDFQKGDIAEGYSVSREKKESFPLTVTSAQKNPTAFYLCASTSRERGYEQYFGPGTRLTVT.

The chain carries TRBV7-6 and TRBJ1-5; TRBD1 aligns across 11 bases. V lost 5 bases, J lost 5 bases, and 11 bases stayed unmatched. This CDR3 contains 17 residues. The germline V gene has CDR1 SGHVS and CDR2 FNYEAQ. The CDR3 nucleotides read TGTGCCAGCAGCGGACGGGACAGGGGGATTAGGGATCAGCCCCAGCATTTT. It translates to CASSGRDRGIRDQPQHF.

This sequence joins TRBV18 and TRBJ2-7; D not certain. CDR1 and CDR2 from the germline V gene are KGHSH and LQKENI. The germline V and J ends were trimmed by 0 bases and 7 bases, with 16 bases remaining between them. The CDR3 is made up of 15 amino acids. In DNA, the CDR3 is TGTGCCAGCTCACCACCGGGCACCGGCCGCGTGGAGCAGTACTTC. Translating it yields CASSPPGTGRVEQYF.

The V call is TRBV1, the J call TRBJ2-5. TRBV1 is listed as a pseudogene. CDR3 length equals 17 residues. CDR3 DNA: TGCACCAGCAGCCATAGTAATACGGGGGCCTCCGGGGAGACCCAGTACTTC. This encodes CTSSHSNTGASGETQYF.

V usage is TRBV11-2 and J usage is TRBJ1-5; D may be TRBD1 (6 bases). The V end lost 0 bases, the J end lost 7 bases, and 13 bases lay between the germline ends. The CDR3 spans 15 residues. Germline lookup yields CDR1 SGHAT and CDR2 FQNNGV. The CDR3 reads CASSLEMGHHQPQHF. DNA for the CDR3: TGTGCCAGCAGCTTAGAAATGGGACATCACCAGCCCCAGCATTTT.

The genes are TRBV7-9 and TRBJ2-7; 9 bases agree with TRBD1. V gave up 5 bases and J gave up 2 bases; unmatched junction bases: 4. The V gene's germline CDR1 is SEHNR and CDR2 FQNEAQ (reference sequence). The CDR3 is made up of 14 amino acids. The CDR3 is CASSMGQGAYEQYF. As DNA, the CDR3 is TGTGCCAGCAGCATGGGACAGGGCGCCTACGAGCAGTACTTC. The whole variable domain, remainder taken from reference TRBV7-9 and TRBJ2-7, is DTGVSQNPRHKITKRGQNVTFRCDPISEHNRLYWYRQTLGQGPEFLTYFQNEAQLEKSRLLSDRFSAERPKGSFSTLEIQRTEQGDSAMYLCASSMGQGAYEQYFGPGTRLTVT.

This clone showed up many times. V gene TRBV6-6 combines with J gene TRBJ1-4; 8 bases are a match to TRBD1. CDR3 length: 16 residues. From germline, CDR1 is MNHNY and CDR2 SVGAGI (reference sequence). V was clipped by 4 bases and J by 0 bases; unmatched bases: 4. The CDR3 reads CASSSQGGSTNEKLFF. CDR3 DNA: TGTGCCAGCAGTTCACAGGGGGGGTCAACTAATGAAAAACTGTTTTTT.

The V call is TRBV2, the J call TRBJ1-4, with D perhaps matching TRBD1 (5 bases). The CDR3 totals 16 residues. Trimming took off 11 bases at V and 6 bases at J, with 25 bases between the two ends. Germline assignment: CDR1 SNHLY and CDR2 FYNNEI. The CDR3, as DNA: TGTGCCGCGGGGGGTTACAATATTTGGGGTCATGAAAAACTGTTTTTT. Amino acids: CAAGGYNIWGHEKLFF.

CDR3 bases: TGTGCCAGCAGTTCCGCGGGCACTGCCTACAATGAGCAGTTCTTC. Its protein product is CASSSAGTAYNEQFF. The V gene is TRBV6-2 or TRBV6-3, the J gene TRBJ2-1; maybe TRBD2 (5 bases). Trimming removed 4 bases at V and 2 bases at J, with 12 bases between. Germline V CDR1 and CDR2: MNHEY, SVGEGT. The CDR3 covers 15 residues.

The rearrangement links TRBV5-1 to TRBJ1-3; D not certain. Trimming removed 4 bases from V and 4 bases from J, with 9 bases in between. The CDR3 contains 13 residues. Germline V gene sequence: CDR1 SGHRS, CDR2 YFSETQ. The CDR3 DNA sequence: TGCGCCAGCAGCAGCTCCAGGGGAAACACCATATATTTT. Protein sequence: CASSSSRGNTIYF.

The CDR3 region is CASSLVSIENIQYF. The CDR3 DNA reads as TGCGCCAGCAGCTTGGTCTCAATAGAAAACATTCAGTACTTC. The genes are TRBV5-1 and TRBJ2-4; no firm D call. Trimming removed 0 bases from V and 5 bases from J, with 9 bases in between. CDR1 is SGHRS and CDR2 is YFSETQ in the germline V gene. The CDR3 runs 14 residues. Complete variable domain (other parts from reference TRBV5-1 and TRBJ2-4): KAGVTQTPRYLIKTRGQQVTLSCSPISGHRSVSWYQQTPGQGLQFLFEYFSETQRNKGNFPGRFSGRQFSNSRSEMNVSTLELGDSALYLCASSLVSIENIQYFGAGTRLSVL.

CDR3 loop: CASSESGRTYEQYF. The CDR3, as DNA: TGTGCCAGCAGTGAATCGGGCAGAACCTACGAGCAGTACTTC. This sequence joins TRBV6-1 and TRBJ2-7; D ambiguous. V was shortened by 2 bases and J by 2 bases, with 10 bases between the two germline ends. The V gene's germline CDR1 is MNHNS and CDR2 SASEGT. This CDR3 has 14 amino acids.

CDR3 bases: TGTGCCAGCAGTGAGGTGACTAGCGGCGGCGAGCAGTACTTC. Protein sequence: CASSEVTSGGEQYF. The chain joins TRBV2 to TRBJ2-7; 9 nucleotides agree with TRBD2. Germline V gives CDR1 SNHLY, CDR2 FYNNEI. The CDR3 is 14 residues long. With V trimmed by 3 bases and J by 6 bases, 6 bases remained unmatched.

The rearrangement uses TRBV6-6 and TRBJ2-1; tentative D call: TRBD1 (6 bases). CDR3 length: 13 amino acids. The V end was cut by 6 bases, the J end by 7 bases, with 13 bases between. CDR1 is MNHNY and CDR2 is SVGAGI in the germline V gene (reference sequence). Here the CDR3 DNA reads TGTGCCAGCAGCCCGAGAGACAGGAATGAGCAGTTCTTC. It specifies CASSPRDRNEQFF.

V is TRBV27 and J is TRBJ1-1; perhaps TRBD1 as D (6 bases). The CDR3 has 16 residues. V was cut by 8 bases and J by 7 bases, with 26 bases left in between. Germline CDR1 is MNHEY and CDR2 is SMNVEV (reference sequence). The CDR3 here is CASGSILRGGADEAFF. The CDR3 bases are TGTGCCAGCGGTTCTATACTCCGTGGGGGGGCAGATGAAGCTTTCTTT.

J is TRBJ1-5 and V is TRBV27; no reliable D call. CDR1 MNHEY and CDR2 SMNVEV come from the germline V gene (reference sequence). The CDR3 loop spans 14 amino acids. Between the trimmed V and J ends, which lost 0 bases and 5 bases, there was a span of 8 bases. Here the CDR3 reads CASSLSPNDQPQHF. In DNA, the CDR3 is TGTGCCAGCAGTTTATCCCCCAACGATCAGCCCCAGCATTTT.

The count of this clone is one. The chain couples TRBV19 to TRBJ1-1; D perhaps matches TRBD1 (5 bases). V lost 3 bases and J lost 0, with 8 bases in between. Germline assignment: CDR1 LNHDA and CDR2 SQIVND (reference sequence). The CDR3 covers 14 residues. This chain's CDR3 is CASSIRQLNTEAFF. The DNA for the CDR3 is TGTGCCAGTAGTATTAGACAGCTGAACACTGAAGCTTTCTTT. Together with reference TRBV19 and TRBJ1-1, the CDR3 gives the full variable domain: DGGITQSPKYLFRKEGQNVTLSCEQNLNHDAMYWYRQDPGQGLRLIYYSQIVNDFQKGDIAEGYSVSREKKESFPLTVTSAQKNPTAFYLCASSIRQLNTEAFFGQGTRLTVV.

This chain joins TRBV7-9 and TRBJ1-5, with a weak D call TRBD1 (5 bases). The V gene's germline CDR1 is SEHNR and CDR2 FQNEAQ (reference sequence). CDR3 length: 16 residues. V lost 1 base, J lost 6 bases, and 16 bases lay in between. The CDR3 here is CASSLVLPQGGQPQHF. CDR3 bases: TGTGCCAGCAGCTTAGTTCTCCCCCAGGGTGGTCAGCCCCAGCATTTT.

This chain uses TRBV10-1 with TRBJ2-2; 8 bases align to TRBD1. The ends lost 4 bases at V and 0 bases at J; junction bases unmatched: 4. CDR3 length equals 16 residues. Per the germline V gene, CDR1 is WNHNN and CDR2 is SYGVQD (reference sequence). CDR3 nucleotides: TGCGCCAGCAGTGCGGGGACAGGAGCGAACACCGGGGAGCTGTTTTTT. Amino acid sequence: CASSAGTGANTGELFF.

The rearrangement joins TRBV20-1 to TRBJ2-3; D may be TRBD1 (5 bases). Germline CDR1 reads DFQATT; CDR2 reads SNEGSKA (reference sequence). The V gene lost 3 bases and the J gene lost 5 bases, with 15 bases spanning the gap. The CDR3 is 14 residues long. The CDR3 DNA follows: TGCAGTGCTAGTATGGGGCCCCGCAGAGATACGCAGTATTTT. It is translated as CSASMGPRRDTQYF.

This CDR3 is CASSNPKRGGRETQYF. CDR3 coding DNA: TGTGCCAGTAGTAACCCCAAGCGGGGGGGCCGAGAGACCCAGTACTTC. The chain employs TRBV19 and TRBJ2-5, with 10 bases fitting TRBD2. Germline assignment: CDR1 LNHDA and CDR2 SQIVND (reference sequence). The CDR3 length is 16 residues. Germline trimming cut 4 bases from V and 4 bases from J; bases unmatched to any gene: 9.

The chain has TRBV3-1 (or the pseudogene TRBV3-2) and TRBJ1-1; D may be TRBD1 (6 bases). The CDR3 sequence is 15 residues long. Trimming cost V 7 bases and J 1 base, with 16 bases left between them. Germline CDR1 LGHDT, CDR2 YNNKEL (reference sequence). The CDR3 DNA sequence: TGTGCCAGCACCCTCCTGGGGACACAGAACACTGAAGCTTTCTTT. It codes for CASTLLGTQNTEAFF.